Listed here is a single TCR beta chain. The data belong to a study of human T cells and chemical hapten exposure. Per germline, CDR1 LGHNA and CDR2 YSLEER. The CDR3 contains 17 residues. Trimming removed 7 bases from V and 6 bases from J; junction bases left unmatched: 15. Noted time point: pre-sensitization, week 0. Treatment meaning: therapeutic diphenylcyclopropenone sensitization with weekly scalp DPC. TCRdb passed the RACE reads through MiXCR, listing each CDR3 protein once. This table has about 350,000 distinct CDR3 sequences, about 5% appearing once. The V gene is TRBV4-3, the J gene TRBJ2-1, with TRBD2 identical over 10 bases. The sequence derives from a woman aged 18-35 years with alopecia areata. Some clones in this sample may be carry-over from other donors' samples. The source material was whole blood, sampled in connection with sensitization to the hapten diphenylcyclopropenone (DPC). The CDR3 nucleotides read TGCGCCAGCAACCAGGGAACTAGCGGGGACCAATTCAATGAGCAGTTCTTC. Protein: CASNQGTSGDQFNEQFF.